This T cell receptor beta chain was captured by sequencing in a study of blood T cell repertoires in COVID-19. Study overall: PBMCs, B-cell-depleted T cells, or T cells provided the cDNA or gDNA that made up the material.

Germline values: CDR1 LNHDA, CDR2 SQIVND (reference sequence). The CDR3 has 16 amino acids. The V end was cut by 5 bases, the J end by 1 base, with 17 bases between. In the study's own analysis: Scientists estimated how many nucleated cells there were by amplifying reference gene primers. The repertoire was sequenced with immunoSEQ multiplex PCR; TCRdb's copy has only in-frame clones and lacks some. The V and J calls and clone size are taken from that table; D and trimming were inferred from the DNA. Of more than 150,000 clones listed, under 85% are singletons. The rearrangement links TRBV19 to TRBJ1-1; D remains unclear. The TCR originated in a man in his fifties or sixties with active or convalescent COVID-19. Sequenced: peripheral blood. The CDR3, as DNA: TGTGCCAGTAGTCGGGAAGTGAGTAGGTGGAACACTGAAGCTTTCTTT. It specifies CASSREVSRWNTEAFF.